This entry features one T cell receptor (beta chain) sequence. Its matching antigen is unknown. The sample belongs to a study of T-cell memory formation after mild COVID-19. Study-level background: The two donors had largely donor-specific TCR clusters. Overall study results and limits: There was a balanced CD4/CD8 profile in clones contracting day 15 to 85, and later expanders leaned CD4+.

The CDR3 totals 15 residues. The germline CDR1 and CDR2 sequences are DFQATT and SNEGSKA (reference sequence). V was cut by 3 bases and J by 5 bases, with 17 bases left in between. Using its own MiXCR run on the 5' RACE reads, TCRdb lists one record per CDR3 protein. Of 450,000 or so distinct CDR3 sequences listed, nearly 25% are singletons. V is TRBV20-1 and J is TRBJ2-1; tentatively, D is TRBD1 or TRBD2 (6 bases each). The clonotype comes from an adult woman who had mild COVID-19 (a few samples of this study predate the infection). Cell type and time point are not known. Sequencing input: PBMCs or a T cell subset sorted from them (not recorded which). Here the CDR3 DNA reads TGCAGTGCTAGGTCCGTATCGGGGGCGCACAATGAGCAGTTCTTC. This encodes CSARSVSGAHNEQFF.